This T cell receptor beta chain stems from a study of blood T cell repertoires in COVID-19. The wider study: Acute-phase and convalescent COVID-19 samples originated in the United States, Italy and Spain. The analysed material was cDNA or gDNA that came from T cells, B-cell-depleted T cells, or PBMCs.

Generated by immunoSEQ multiplex PCR, the TCRdb table keeps only in-frame clones and is missing some. Altogether tens of thousands of clones are present, over 70% being singletons, with the ten largest covering over 12%. This receptor was identified in an older man with active or convalescent COVID-19. Source material: peripheral blood.

CDR3 sequence: CASSLGDSKGAGANVLTF. In DNA, the CDR3 is TGTGCCAGCAGTTTGGGCGATAGCAAGGGGGCTGGGGCCAACGTCCTGACTTTC. J is TRBJ2-6 and V is TRBV27; tentatively, D is TRBD1 (6 bases). Germline V gene lookup returns CDR1 MNHEY and CDR2 SMNVEV (reference sequence). V was trimmed by 3 bases and J by 2 bases, leaving 17 bases between them. The CDR3 consists of 18 residues.